The 20 T cell receptor beta chains in this list originate from one sample, sequenced in a study of liver allograft versus peripheral blood T cells. Background on the study: Within transplanted livers, the T cell receptor repertoires were examined and compared against the repertoires present in the peripheral blood of liver transplant recipients.

TCRdb redid the calling of the reads with MiXCR, one entry per CDR3 protein. The sample has 9,000 or so distinct CDR3 sequences, 25% to 30% seen once; the top ten hold 8% to 10%. The receptors were gathered from a human patient who had a liver transplant. Part of the T cells may come from the graft donor.

V usage is TRBV12-5 and J usage is TRBJ2-5, with TRBD2 matching over 13 bases. The germline gives CDR1 LGHNT, CDR2 FRNRAP. The CDR3 consists of 14 residues. V was pared by 10 bases and J by 2 bases, with 4 bases of the junction left unmatched. The CDR3 protein is CATTTSGGQETQYF. The CDR3, as DNA: TGTGCTACCACGACTAGCGGGGGGCAAGAGACCCAGTACTTC.

This clonotype was seen just once. A much larger clone lies a single base off, so this may be a read error. This chain connects TRBV6-5 to TRBJ1-4; unclear D gene. Per the germline V gene, CDR1 is MNHEY and CDR2 is SVGAGI. Trimming removed 5 bases at V and 4 bases at J, with 11 bases between. The CDR3 is 14 amino acids. CDR3 nucleotide sequence: TGTGCCAGCAGTCCGCATGGAGATAATGAAAAACTGTTTTTT. The encoded protein is CASSPHGDNEKLFF.

This clonotype was found a few times. This sequence joins TRBV27 and TRBJ1-1, with D possibly TRBD1 on 5 matching bases. CDR1 is MNHEY, CDR2 SMNVEV, per germline (reference sequence). Trimming shortened V by 6 bases and J by 4 bases, and 12 bases separated the two germline ends. The CDR3 has 13 amino acids. CDR3 amino acids: CASRVGETTEAFF. As DNA, the CDR3 is TGTGCCAGCAGAGTGGGGGAGACCACTGAAGCTTTCTTT.

A remark on this clonotype: Possible read error: a much larger clone is one base away. The rearrangement joins TRBV18 to TRBJ2-7, with TRBD2 identical over 10 bases. The CDR3 contains 14 residues. With 5 bases clipped from V and 7 bases from J, the junction kept 8 bases outside the gene matches. The germline CDR1 and CDR2 sequences are KGHSH and LQKENI. The CDR3 region has the DNA TGTGCCAGCTCAGCAGGCCTAGCGGGGGTTGAGCAGTACTTC. Protein sequence: CASSAGLAGVEQYF.

The chain is built from TRBV11-2 and TRBJ2-5; 14 nucleotides agree with TRBD2. The CDR3 covers 17 residues. V trimming: 3 bases; J trimming: 5 bases; junction bases outside the gene matches: 8. Germline loops: CDR1 SGHAT, CDR2 FQNNGV. The DNA of the CDR3 is TGTGCCAGCAGCTTTGGACTAGCGGGAGGTGGAGGGGAGACCCAGTACTTC. Translating gives CASSFGLAGGGGETQYF.

Remarks on this clonotype: Since a much larger clone is just one base distant, this may be a read error. This chain uses TRBV5-4 with TRBJ2-7; the D gene is possibly TRBD1 (6 bases). From germline, CDR1 is SGHNT and CDR2 YYREEE (reference sequence). The CDR3 loop spans 13 amino acids. For the CDR3, the DNA is TGTGCCAGCAGCTACGACAGGACCTACGAGCAGCACTTC. Amino acids: CASSYDRTYEQHF.

This clonotype was observed a handful of times. The chain employs TRBV5-1 and TRBJ1-6; D gene uncertain. CDR3 length equals 13 residues. Germline CDR1 SGHRS, CDR2 YFSETQ. With 0 bases removed from V and 6 bases from J, the gap between germline ends came to 4 bases. CDR3: CASSLGINSPLHF. In nucleotides, the CDR3 is TGCGCCAGCAGCTTGGGGATTAATTCACCCCTCCACTTT. The variable domain in full, with the rest retrieved from reference TRBV5-1 and TRBJ1-6, is KAGVTQTPRYLIKTRGQQVTLSCSPISGHRSVSWYQQTPGQGLQFLFEYFSETQRNKGNFPGRFSGRQFSNSRSEMNVSTLELGDSALYLCASSLGINSPLHFGNGTRLTVT.

Notes on this clonotype: A read error may be the cause here, since a much bigger clone is one base away. The chain recombines TRBV6-1 with TRBJ1-4, with a possible D match to TRBD1 (6 bases). The germline gives CDR1 MNHNS, CDR2 SASEGT. Trimming pared 8 bases from V and 8 bases from J, leaving 24 bases between. The CDR3 is 16 amino acids. The CDR3 region is CASERQWGGAGEKLFF. In DNA, the CDR3 is TGTGCCAGCGAACGTCAGTGGGGGGGGGCGGGAGAAAAACTGTTTTTT.

This clonotype came up a few times. The chain joins TRBV7-2 to TRBJ2-1; 9 nucleotides match TRBD2. Trimming removed 3 bases from V and 6 bases from J; junction bases left unmatched: 6. Germline assignment: CDR1 SGHTA and CDR2 FQGNSA. The length of the CDR3 is 15 residues. The CDR3 DNA is TGTGCCAGCAGCTTGGGACTAGCAGGTTTCAATGAGCAGTTCTTC. This sequence encodes CASSLGLAGFNEQFF.

To note about this clonotype: A junction boundary mismatches the germline segment, possibly from a read error. The gene calls are TRBV12-3 or TRBV12-4 and TRBJ2-3; no clear D gene. The CDR3 spans 15 residues. CDR3 bases: TGTGCCGGCAGTTTAAGAGGCGGAAGCACAGATACGCAGTATTTT. Amino acid sequence: CAGSLRGGSTDTQYF.

This clonotype is judged medium-sized. The V and J genes are TRBV18 and TRBJ1-5; TRBD1 might be the D (5 bases). The germline V gene encodes CDR1 KGHSH and CDR2 LQKENI. The CDR3 has 14 residues. Trimming cost V 6 bases and J 6 bases, with 15 bases left between them. CDR3 sequence reads: CASSLQGVGQPQHF. CDR3 nucleotide sequence: TGTGCCAGCTCCCTCCAGGGAGTGGGTCAGCCCCAGCATTTT.

The V call is TRBV7-9, the J call TRBJ1-3; perhaps TRBD1 as D (5 bases). Germline V gene sequence: CDR1 SEHNR, CDR2 FQNEAQ (reference sequence). The CDR3 spans 15 residues. Between the trimmed V and J ends, which lost 2 bases and 4 bases, there was a span of 12 bases. The CDR3 spells CASSLIQGSGNTIYF. The CDR3, as DNA: TGTGCCAGCAGCTTAATTCAGGGCTCCGGAAACACCATATATTTT.

By share of the sample, this clonotype is medium-sized. CDR3 DNA sequence: TGTGCCAGCAGTTCATCCGGGCGTGGGAATCAAAAACTGTTTTTT. Encoded protein: CASSSSGRGNQKLFF. The V gene is TRBV5-6, the J gene TRBJ1-4; D not certain. With 5 bases removed from V and 9 bases from J, the gap between germline ends came to 20 bases. This CDR3 comprises 15 residues. Germline CDR1 reads SGHDT; CDR2 reads YYEEEE.

The chain employs TRBV5-6 and TRBJ2-5, with TRBD2 matching 10 bases. The length of the CDR3 is 18 residues. Germline loops: CDR1 SGHDT, CDR2 YYEEEE. The ends lost 1 base at V and 4 bases at J; junction bases unmatched: 13. CDR3 region: CASSLSASGGRGLETQYF. The CDR3 bases are TGTGCCAGCAGCTTGTCAGCTAGCGGGGGTAGGGGGCTAGAGACCCAGTACTTC. Based on the CDR3 plus reference TRBV5-6 and TRBJ2-5, the full variable domain is DAGVTQSPTHLIKTRGQQVTLRCSPKSGHDTVSWYQQALGQGPQFIFQYYEEEERQRGNFPDRFSGHQFPNYSSELNVNALLLGDSALYLCASSLSASGGRGLETQYFGPGTRLLVL.

The table lists this clonotype with many counts. The chain couples TRBV29-1 to TRBJ1-1, with TRBD1 as a possible D gene (5 bases). There are 12 residues in the CDR3. The germline V gene encodes CDR1 SQVTM and CDR2 ANQGSEA. V lost 6 bases and J lost 1, with 9 bases in between. CDR3 residues: CSVLGQNTEAFF. The CDR3 DNA sequence: TGCAGCGTCCTTGGACAGAACACTGAAGCTTTCTTT.

This clonotype appeared many times. The chain combines TRBV7-3 with TRBJ2-1; D might be TRBD1 or TRBD2, each matching 5 bases. Germline V gene data show CDR1 as SGHTA and CDR2 as FQGTGA. This CDR3 comprises 15 residues. V was shortened by 2 bases and J by 8 bases, with 16 bases between the two germline ends. DNA of the CDR3: TGTGCCAGCAGCTTAGGGGCAGGAACCGGGGATGAGCAGTTCTTC. This codes for CASSLGAGTGDEQFF.

Sample share makes this clonotype medium-sized. The chain uses TRBV18 and TRBJ2-7, with 9 bases lining up with TRBD1. CDR3 size: 15 residues. Germline V CDR1 and CDR2: KGHSH, LQKENI. J was trimmed by 1 base and V by 1 base; bases with no gene match: 2. This CDR3 is CASSPLGQGSYEQYF. CDR3 bases: TGTGCCAGCTCACCACTGGGACAGGGATCCTACGAGCAGTACTTC.

The sample holds a few counts of this clonotype. The chain uses TRBV29-1 and TRBJ2-5; 11 positions agree with TRBD2. The germline gives CDR1 SQVTM, CDR2 ANQGSEA. The trim removed 4 bases at V and 1 base at J, leaving 11 bases unmatched. This CDR3 comprises 17 residues. The CDR3 loop is CSVVLGLAANTQETQYF. The CDR3 region has the DNA TGCAGCGTTGTTCTGGGACTAGCGGCCAACACCCAAGAGACCCAGTACTTC.

By share of the sample, this clonotype is medium-sized. CDR3 region: CASSVNTGELFF. The CDR3 DNA follows: TGTGCCAGCAGCGTCAACACCGGGGAGCTGTTTTTT. V and J are TRBV9 and TRBJ2-2, with no clear D. Germline V lookup: CDR1 SGDLS, CDR2 YYNGEE. This CDR3 has 12 amino acids. Trimming left V 2 bases short and J 2 bases short, with 1 base between.

This clonotype counts as medium-sized. The chain combines TRBV30 with TRBJ1-6; D gene uncertain. This CDR3 contains 14 residues. V lost 2 bases, J lost 0 bases, and 5 bases lay in between. Germline V CDR1 and CDR2: GTSNPN, SVGIG (reference sequence). Here the CDR3 DNA reads TGTGCCTGGAGTCGGAGCTCCTATAATTCACCCCTCCACTTT. This codes for CAWSRSSYNSPLHF.